Presented here are 8 T cell receptor beta chains from one specimen sequenced in a study of T cell repertoires in cytomegalovirus infection. TCRdb independently ran MiXCR on the reads; one entry per CDR3 protein. The sample has roughly 640,000 distinct CDR3 sequences, approximately 25% seen once. Sequences were obtained from CD8+ T cells from PBMCs. The origin of the receptors is a human donor in good health (CMV status not recorded). Some clones in this sample may be carry-over from other donors' samples.

The chain carries TRBV6-2 or TRBV6-3 and TRBJ2-1; TRBD2 matches at 8 bases. Germline V lookup: CDR1 MNHEY, CDR2 SVGEGT. This CDR3 has 15 amino acids. Trimming removed 7 bases from V and 6 bases from J; junction bases left unmatched: 11. The CDR3 is CASNAGGPLGNEQFF. The CDR3 bases are TGTGCCAGCAACGCGGGGGGTCCGCTGGGCAATGAGCAGTTCTTC.

The chain combines TRBV7-6 with TRBJ1-4; TRBD1 matches 7 bases. There are 15 residues in the CDR3. V shed 4 bases and J 6 bases; nucleotides not matched to a gene: 8. Looked up from germline, CDR1 is SGHVS and CDR2 is FNYEAQ. In nucleotides, the CDR3 is TGTGCCAGCAGCTCGACAGGGAGGGGGGATGAAAAACTGTTTTTT. Its translation: CASSSTGRGDEKLFF.

V is TRBV15 and J is TRBJ1-5, with 12 bases fitting TRBD1. The CDR3 extends over 15 amino acids. CDR1 is LNHNV and CDR2 is YYDKDF in the germline V gene (reference sequence). The J segment lost 6 bases and the V segment lost 3 bases, leaving 3 bases of the junction unmatched. The chain's CDR3 is CATSSGTGGRQPQHF. CDR3 in DNA: TGTGCCACCAGCAGTGGGACAGGGGGCCGTCAGCCCCAGCATTTT.

This clonotype was observed many times. The chain links TRBV7-6 to TRBJ2-5; D possibly corresponds to TRBD1 (5 bases). The CDR3 runs 14 residues. Germline V lookup: CDR1 SGHVS, CDR2 FNYEAQ. The V end was cut by 3 bases, the J end by 5 bases, with 13 bases between. The CDR3 nucleotides read TGTGCCAGCAGCTTCCGACGAAACAGGGAGACCCAGTACTTC. Translated: CASSFRRNRETQYF.

This clonotype came up a few times. This chain uses TRBV20-1 with TRBJ1-2; D possibly corresponds to TRBD1 (5 bases). Trimming cost V 6 bases and J 5 bases, with 13 bases left between them. CDR3 size: 12 residues. Germline V gives CDR1 DFQATT, CDR2 SNEGSKA (reference sequence). CDR3 loop: CSAGGDEYGYTF. The CDR3 DNA reads as TGCAGTGCCGGAGGGGACGAGTATGGCTACACCTTC.

The chain recombines TRBV19 with TRBJ2-5, with 8 bases that match TRBD1. The V gene end was trimmed by 7 bases and the J gene end by 1 base; junction bases not matched to a gene: 8. In germline, CDR1 is LNHDA, CDR2 SQIVND (reference sequence). This CDR3 spans 15 amino acids. CDR3 nucleotides: TGTGCCAGTAACCCGACAGGGGCGGGCCAAGAGACCCAGTACTTC. It translates to CASNPTGAGQETQYF.

The table lists this clonotype with many counts. The chain uses TRBV7-2 and TRBJ2-1; TRBD2 matches at 7 bases. V lost 5 bases to trimming and J lost 4 bases; unmatched junction nucleotides: 17. The CDR3 is 18 amino acids. Germline-derived CDR1 and CDR2 are SGHTA and FQGNSA. The CDR3 region has the DNA TGTGCCAGCAGCCTATATCCTTCGAGCGGGGTGATTTACAATGAGCAGTTCTTC. It yields the protein CASSLYPSSGVIYNEQFF.

This clonotype showed up many times. The rearrangement joins TRBV10-3 to TRBJ1-1, with 7 nucleotides matching TRBD1. Looked up from germline, CDR1 is ENHRY and CDR2 is SYGVKD. J lost 3 bases, V lost 7 bases, and 17 bases had no gene match. The CDR3 consists of 17 residues. The CDR3 spells CAITKQGSARYDTEAFF. The CDR3 DNA reads TGTGCCATCACTAAACAGGGGTCCGCGCGATACGACACTGAAGCTTTCTTT.